This T cell receptor beta chain was sequenced for a study of cytomegalovirus exposure and HLA in healthy donors. Study summary: Among the 398 genotyped donors, approximately 82% were placed in the Caucasian-associated ancestry cluster.

General study results and limits: Analyzed later, most CMV-associated TCR beta chains appeared HLA-restricted. The authors assumed roughly uniform sequencing depth across donors for presence/absence analyses. It was likely that a cluster of highly shared sequence variants was a sequencing artifact.

PCR used 60 Vbeta primers and 13 Jbeta primers. The protocol was immunoSEQ multiplex PCR, while the TCRdb copy is restricted to in-frame clones and leaves out a portion. This table holds about 120,000 clones, 65% to 80% found once. The CDR3 extends over 15 amino acids. The germline CDR1 and CDR2 sequences are SEHNR and FQNEAQ (reference sequence). V was trimmed by 5 bases and J by 0 bases, leaving 11 bases between them. Comment on this clone: Its specificity is unknown.

The sample comprised PBMCs. The clonotype originates from a man between 60 and 75 years old in good health and CMV-seropositive. V usage is TRBV7-9 and J usage is TRBJ2-1, with a tentative D call TRBD2 (6 bases). CDR3 protein: CASSPGGSSYNEQFF. The CDR3 DNA reads as TGTGCCAGCAGCCCCGGGGGAAGCTCCTACAATGAGCAGTTCTTC.